There are a few counts of the clone carrying this T cell receptor beta chain. The antigen remains undetermined. This record comes from a study of T-cell reconstitution after alpha-beta-depleted transplantation in children. Overall study results and limits: After one year, T-cell counts and TCRbeta diversity mostly came from new T cells. Recipient T cells and thymic progenitors that survived were the source of the high TCRbeta diversity seen at day 60 in some patients. Two months or so post-transplant, alpha-beta T cells reportedly derived from several hundred expanded graft clones.

V lost 2 bases, J lost 6 bases, and 11 bases lay in between. Per germline, CDR1 SEHNR and CDR2 FQNEAQ (reference sequence). The CDR3 runs 15 residues. The TCRbeta library incorporated unique molecular identifiers. TCRdb ran MiXCR on the PCR reads and lists one entry per CDR3 protein. This table holds 330,000 or so distinct CDR3 sequences, 6% to 10% found once. Material: peripheral blood, obtained 360 days after TCRalphabeta/CD19-depleted stem cell transplant. This clonotype was obtained from a female patient under 10 years old who had a stem cell transplant for Fanconi anemia, so the T cells may come from the graft donor. The genes are TRBV7-9 and TRBJ1-6; D ambiguous. As DNA, the CDR3 is TGTGCCAGCAGCTTAAGTGGGAAAGCTAATTCACCCCTCCACTTT. It is translated as CASSLSGKANSPLHF.